This T cell receptor beta chain originates from a study of blood T cell repertoires in COVID-19. Study-wide background: COVID-19 samples collected from the United States, Italy and Spain covered acute and convalescent phases.

In the original analysis: Amplified reference gene primers provided the basis for estimating nucleated cell counts. Produced via immunoSEQ multiplex PCR; TCRdb's table is partial and in-frame only. The DNA gave D and trimming, while V, J and clone size come from that table. Among around 99,000 clones listed, around 92% were seen once. This receptor was taken from a man aged 40-49 years with active or convalescent COVID-19. Sample: peripheral blood.

CDR3 nucleotides: TGTGCCAGCAGCTCCAGACTGACTAGCGGAAGCACAGATACGCAGTATTTT. Translating it yields CASSSRLTSGSTDTQYF. This chain connects TRBV7-2 to TRBJ2-3, with 9 bases matching TRBD2. Germline lookup yields CDR1 SGHTA and CDR2 FQGNSA. The length of the CDR3 is 17 residues. Trimming cost V 4 bases and J 0 bases; bases outside gene matches: 8.